Sequencing of this T cell receptor beta chain was carried out in a study of beta chain features in type 1 diabetes. Whole-study findings and limits: The naive, central memory and Treg TCRB repertoires of patients appeared to be more similar to one another than those of healthy donors. A cDNA-based sequencing approach could over-represent cells with high TCR expression.

The V gene end was trimmed by 5 bases and the J gene end by 1 base; junction bases not matched to a gene: 8. The CDR3 sequence is 16 residues long. Germline CDR1 reads PRHDT; CDR2 reads FYEKMQ (reference sequence). Each donor gave one heparinised blood draw averaging around 0.12 L. Isolated RNA was reverse transcribed in full, so expressed TCRB transcripts were sequenced. Clones were read by immunoSEQ multiplex PCR, and TCRdb kept only the in-frame ones, dropping some. The sample yields around 450,000 clones, roughly 11% seen once. This clone has just a few counts. As yet, its antigen is unknown. The chain recombines TRBV13 with TRBJ2-7; 10 nucleotides agree with TRBD1. The receptor was isolated from a woman aged 18-29 years in good health. Sequencing was done on a sample of naive CD4+ T cells from blood. The CDR3: CASSNTWDRGSYEQYF. CDR3 bases: TGTGCCAGCAGCAACACTTGGGACAGGGGTTCCTACGAGCAGTACTTC.